The clone carrying this T cell receptor (beta chain) came up a few times. Its specificity is not known. A much larger clonotype is one base distant, so this may be a read error. UMIs and sample barcodes were carried by the TCR alpha and TCR beta cDNA libraries that 5'RACE produced using constant-segment primers. TCRdb processed the 5' RACE reads anew with MiXCR; each CDR3 protein has one entry. The profile shows hundreds of thousands of distinct CDR3 sequences, 20% of them singletons. This CDR3 is built from 12 residues. The germline CDR1 and CDR2 sequences are MNHNS and SASEGT. The V end lost 7 bases, the J end lost 2 bases, and 8 bases lay between the germline ends. The sample is drawn from a study of T-cell memory formation after mild COVID-19. The study's findings and limits: What remained unconfirmed was the SARS-CoV-2 specificity of second-wave clones peaking on day 37. Those CD4+ clones that contracted were mainly in CM and EM (CD8+ ones in EMRA).

This receptor was taken from an adult woman who had mild COVID-19 (a few samples of this study predate the infection). Cell type and time point are not known. The chain recombines TRBV6-1 with TRBJ1-2, with a possible D match to TRBD1 (6 bases). The specimen was PBMCs or a T cell subset sorted from them (not recorded which). CDR3 nucleotides: TGTGCCAGCAAGGGGGAAAACTATGGCTACACCTTC. Residues: CASKGENYGYTF.